A single sample gave rise to the 26 T cell receptor beta chains below, sequenced in a study of identical twins. TCRdb used MiXCR to reprocess the 5' RACE reads, holding one entry per CDR3 protein. Of some 790,000 distinct CDR3 sequences listed, roughly 18% are singletons. This same sample was also part of a study on T cells expressing NK-cell markers.

Sequencing was done on a sample of PBMCs. These receptors were collected from a woman younger than 30 in good health.

In this sample, this clonotype turned up a few times. The chain recombines TRBV11-2 with TRBJ2-3, with a tentative D call TRBD1 (6 bases). V lost 4 bases, J lost 5 bases, and 19 bases lay in between. Germline V gene data show CDR1 as SGHAT and CDR2 as FQNNGV. The CDR3 has 16 residues. This chain's CDR3 is CASSSPGRGGLDTQYF. The CDR3 bases are TGTGCCAGCAGCTCCCCTGGCAGGGGTGGGTTAGATACGCAGTATTTT. The entire variable domain, with the rest obtained from reference TRBV11-2 and TRBJ2-3, is as follows: EAGVAQSPRYKIIEKRQSVAFWCNPISGHATLYWYQQILGQGPKLLIQFQNNGVVDDSQLPKDRFSAERLKGVDSTLKIQPAKLEDSAVYLCASSSPGRGGLDTQYFGPGTRLTVL.

V and J are TRBV7-9 and TRBJ1-5; 7 bases are a match to TRBD1. Germline V gene sequence: CDR1 SEHNR, CDR2 FQNEAQ (reference sequence). The CDR3 runs 16 residues. Trimming took 1 base from V and 1 from J; bases not matched to a gene: 4. This CDR3 reads CASSLVGGGSNQPQHF. CDR3 nucleotide sequence: TGTGCCAGCAGCTTAGTTGGAGGGGGCAGCAATCAGCCCCAGCATTTT.

The chain recombines TRBV20-1 with TRBJ1-2; D is undetermined. Trimming took 8 bases from V and 2 from J, leaving 15 bases between them. This CDR3 contains 13 residues. The germline CDR1 and CDR2 sequences are DFQATT and SNEGSKA (reference sequence). CDR3 sequence: CSLRRPTNYGYTF. DNA for the CDR3: TGCAGTCTGAGGCGGCCGACCAACTATGGCTACACCTTC.

This chain's CDR3 is CASSLGNERGYEQYF. CDR3 DNA: TGTGCCAGCAGTTTGGGAAACGAGCGAGGGTACGAGCAGTACTTC. The J gene is TRBJ2-7, the V gene TRBV27; D is possibly TRBD2 (5 bases). Between the trimmed V and J ends, which lost 3 bases and 4 bases, there was a span of 16 bases. This CDR3 spans 15 amino acids. The germline CDR1 and CDR2 sequences are MNHEY and SMNVEV (reference sequence).

This chain uses TRBV29-1 with TRBJ2-5; D is perhaps TRBD2 (6 bases). The CDR3 sequence is 12 residues long. V lost 7 bases and J 4 bases, leaving 13 bases between the germline ends. Germline assignment: CDR1 SQVTM and CDR2 ANQGSEA. CDR3 residues: CSGQMGGETQYF. The DNA for the CDR3 is TGCAGCGGACAGATGGGGGGAGAGACCCAGTACTTC.

This clonotype turned up a few times. V gene TRBV12-3 or TRBV12-4 combines with J gene TRBJ2-2, with 11 bases that match TRBD1. V shed 5 bases and J 4 bases; nucleotides not matched to a gene: 3. The CDR3 extends over 15 amino acids. CDR3: CASSTGTGGTGELFF. CDR3 sequence (DNA): TGTGCCAGCAGTACCGGGACAGGGGGCACCGGGGAGCTGTTTTTT.

This clonotype was found a few times. This chain connects TRBV29-1 to TRBJ1-1; TRBD1 might be the D (5 bases). From germline, CDR1 is SQVTM and CDR2 ANQGSEA. The CDR3 spans 13 residues. Trimming removed 4 bases from V and 6 bases from J, with 15 bases in between. For the CDR3, the DNA is TGCAGCGTTGTGGACATTAGTTCCCCTGAAGCTTTCTTT. It yields the protein CSVVDISSPEAFF.

Ten or more counts support this clonotype. V gene TRBV20-1 combines with J gene TRBJ2-5; no reliable D call. The CDR3 consists of 11 residues. The V gene lost 2 bases and the J gene lost 6 bases, with 7 bases spanning the gap. CDR1 and CDR2 (germline): DFQATT, SNEGSKA (reference sequence). CDR3 DNA sequence: TGCAGTGCTAGACTAACTCAGACCCAGTACTTC. This encodes CSARLTQTQYF.

This clonotype was seen at least ten times. The chain joins TRBV20-1 to TRBJ2-3; 7 bases align to TRBD2. Germline trimming cut 0 bases from V and 6 bases from J; bases unmatched to any gene: 9. The germline V gene encodes CDR1 DFQATT and CDR2 SNEGSKA (reference sequence). This CDR3 has 15 residues. The CDR3 is CSARDPGGSQDTQYF. CDR3 DNA sequence: TGCAGTGCTAGAGATCCGGGGGGAAGTCAGGATACGCAGTATTTT.

This clonotype has a handful of counts. This chain joins TRBV11-2 and TRBJ2-3; D possibly corresponds to TRBD2 (5 bases). V lost 1 base, J lost 4 bases, and 21 bases lay in between. The germline V gene encodes CDR1 SGHAT and CDR2 FQNNGV. The CDR3 is 18 amino acids. The CDR3 region is CASSLGWRALEGADTQYF. The CDR3 DNA reads TGTGCCAGCAGCTTAGGTTGGCGGGCTCTCGAGGGAGCAGATACGCAGTATTTT.

The chain recombines TRBV7-2 with TRBJ1-5; D not certain. V dropped 5 bases and J dropped 5 bases, with 10 bases sitting between them. The germline CDR1 and CDR2 sequences are SGHTA and FQGNSA. CDR3 size: 13 residues. The CDR3 nucleotides are TGTGCCAGCAGCAATGGGCCCTATCAGCCCCAGCATTTT. Translating gives CASSNGPYQPQHF.

At least ten counts were recorded for this clonotype. The chain employs TRBV6-4 and TRBJ2-3; a weak D match, TRBD1 (6 bases). Deletions cut 4 bases from V and 1 base from J, with 9 bases between. The length of the CDR3 is 14 residues. Germline CDR1 and CDR2: MRHNA and SNTAGT. CDR3 nucleotides: TGTGCCAGCAGTGGTTCAGGGGGCACAGATACGCAGTATTTT. Its protein product is CASSGSGGTDTQYF.

V usage is TRBV6-1 and J usage is TRBJ1-6, with 9 bases identical to TRBD1. Germline CDR1 MNHNS, CDR2 SASEGT. J was trimmed by 5 bases and V by 8 bases; bases with no gene match: 7. The length of the CDR3 is 15 residues. As DNA, the CDR3 is TGTGCCAGCTTGGACAGGGGTGGGGATAATTCACCCCTCCACTTT. Translated, it gives CASLDRGGDNSPLHF.

V and J are TRBV6-1 and TRBJ1-3; 8 bases fit TRBD1. Germline CDR1 MNHNS, CDR2 SASEGT. Trimming took 6 bases from V and 4 from J; bases not matched to a gene: 11. This CDR3 has 16 residues. The CDR3 loop is CASSLLQGGRGNTIYF. The CDR3 bases are TGTGCCAGCAGCTTGCTACAGGGGGGAAGGGGAAACACCATATATTTT.

This clonotype was recorded a few times. The CDR3 is CASSSPGRGTYTF. In DNA form, the CDR3 reads TGTGCCAGCAGTTCGCCCGGCAGGGGTACCTACACCTTC. The gene calls are TRBV12-3 or TRBV12-4 and TRBJ1-2; D is possibly TRBD1 (6 bases). Trimming shortened V by 4 bases and J by 10 bases, and 16 bases separated the two germline ends. This CDR3 has 13 residues.

The J gene is TRBJ2-3, the V gene TRBV24-1; D is ambiguous. Germline V CDR1 and CDR2: KGHDR, SFDVKD. The V end was cut by 2 bases, the J end by 1 base, with 9 bases between. The CDR3 runs 15 residues. DNA of the CDR3: TGTGCCACCAGTGATTCAGGACGTGGCACAGATACGCAGTATTTT. Its translation is CATSDSGRGTDTQYF.

This clonotype was counted between two and nine times. The CDR3 DNA follows: TGCAGTGCTAGAGCGGGCAGGGGAGTGAGGAATCAGCCCCAGCATTTT. Encoded protein: CSARAGRGVRNQPQHF. This chain uses TRBV20-1 with TRBJ1-5, with D perhaps matching TRBD1 (6 bases). Germline CDR1 DFQATT, CDR2 SNEGSKA (reference sequence). V shed 1 base and J shed 4 bases, with 17 bases lying between them. The CDR3 length is 16 residues.

A few counts support this clonotype. The V call is TRBV2, the J call TRBJ2-7, with 14 bases aligning to TRBD2. The CDR3 has 17 residues. The V gene's germline CDR1 is SNHLY and CDR2 FYNNEI. V was clipped by 6 bases and J by 1 base; unmatched bases: 8. The CDR3 spells CASRGWTSGGLSYEQYF. CDR3 in DNA: TGTGCCAGCAGGGGATGGACTAGCGGGGGGTTATCCTACGAGCAGTACTTC.

V usage is TRBV5-1 and J usage is TRBJ2-3, with unresolved D. CDR1 is SGHRS, CDR2 YFSETQ, per germline. Trimming took 4 bases from V and 5 from J, leaving 14 bases between them. The CDR3 is 14 amino acids. The CDR3 coding sequence is TGCGCCAGCAGCCCCTCGTTGGATCGAGATACGCAGTATTTT. Encoded protein: CASSPSLDRDTQYF. The full variable domain, rest sourced from reference TRBV5-1 and TRBJ2-3, is KAGVTQTPRYLIKTRGQQVTLSCSPISGHRSVSWYQQTPGQGLQFLFEYFSETQRNKGNFPGRFSGRQFSNSRSEMNVSTLELGDSALYLCASSPSLDRDTQYFGPGTRLTVL.

The chain couples TRBV20-1 to TRBJ2-7; 9 bases match TRBD1. The CDR3 spans 14 residues. From germline, CDR1 is DFQATT and CDR2 SNEGSKA (reference sequence). V gave up 5 bases and J gave up 3 bases; unmatched junction bases: 8. The CDR3 loop reads CSAGPGQGYYEQYF. CDR3 bases: TGCAGTGCTGGTCCGGGACAGGGCTACTACGAGCAGTACTTC.

This clonotype showed up just a few times. The chain combines TRBV7-9 with TRBJ2-7; 7 bases line up with TRBD1. Germline CDR1 is SEHNR and CDR2 is FQNEAQ (reference sequence). Losses at the gene ends were 2 bases for V and 0 bases for J; bases not matched to a gene: 4. The CDR3 runs 15 residues. As DNA, the CDR3 is TGTGCCAGCAGCTTACAAGGGGGCGACTCCTACGAGCAGTACTTC. This translates into CASSLQGGDSYEQYF.

This clonotype was seen a handful of times. The chain combines TRBV20-1 with TRBJ2-1; 8 bases fit TRBD2. V shed 6 bases and J 7 bases; nucleotides not matched to a gene: 11. Germline V CDR1 and CDR2: DFQATT, SNEGSKA (reference sequence). CDR3 length equals 14 residues. The CDR3 nucleotides are TGCAGTGCCCTTAAGACGGGGGGGGATAATGAGCAGTTCTTC. Protein: CSALKTGGDNEQFF.

The chain uses TRBV5-1 and TRBJ2-1; TRBD2 matches at 7 bases. Per the germline V gene, CDR1 is SGHRS and CDR2 is YFSETQ. CDR3 length: 17 amino acids. Unmatched junction bases numbered 9, after V lost 3 bases and J lost 0 bases. The CDR3 sequence: CASSSTPGGGSYNEQFF. CDR3 nucleotides: TGCGCCAGCAGCTCGACCCCCGGCGGGGGCTCCTACAATGAGCAGTTCTTC.

Only a few counts were recorded for this clonotype. The rearrangement joins TRBV29-1 to TRBJ2-6; 8 bases are a match to TRBD1. The CDR3 runs to 15 residues. Trimming at V came to 4 bases and at J to 0 bases, leaving 2 bases not matched to a gene. Germline CDR1 reads SQVTM; CDR2 reads ANQGSEA. The DNA for the CDR3 is TGCAGCGTTGGACAGGGGACCTCTGGGGCCAACGTCCTGACTTTC. It translates to CSVGQGTSGANVLTF.

This clonotype was found a few times. The gene calls are TRBV20-1 and TRBJ2-1, with TRBD2 as a possible D gene (6 bases). The germline V and J ends were trimmed by 3 bases and 3 bases, with 15 bases remaining between them. The CDR3 consists of 15 residues. Germline V gene sequence: CDR1 DFQATT, CDR2 SNEGSKA (reference sequence). In DNA form, the CDR3 reads TGCAGTGCTAGCTCCGGGAGTGGGCACTACAATGAGCAGTTCTTC. It specifies CSASSGSGHYNEQFF.

The V call is TRBV20-1, the J call TRBJ2-7, with 8 bases lining up with TRBD2. Trimming at V came to 5 bases and at J to 4 bases, leaving 4 bases not matched to a gene. Germline values: CDR1 DFQATT, CDR2 SNEGSKA (reference sequence). This CDR3 is 12 amino acids long. This CDR3 reads CSAFSGVYEQYF. The CDR3 nucleotides read TGCAGTGCTTTTAGCGGGGTTTACGAGCAGTACTTC.